These 5 T cell receptor beta chains came from one sample sequenced in a study of glioma-infiltrating T cells after dendritic cell vaccination. TCRdb's copy holds only in-frame clones and misses some; the assay was immunoSEQ multiplex PCR. The data contain 45,000 to 55,000 clones, around 86% of them singletons. Here the sequenced sample was blood, taken before dendritic cell vaccination. The receptor source for this set is a human donor with glioblastoma.

The table lists this clone with a count of one. J is TRBJ2-7 and V is TRBV19; 7 nucleotides align to TRBD1. The CDR3 runs 15 residues. The germline V gene encodes CDR1 LNHDA and CDR2 SQIVND (reference sequence). Trimming at V came to 4 bases and at J to 2 bases, leaving 8 bases not matched to a gene. CDR3 in amino acids: CASSTHSGQPYEQYF. The DNA for the CDR3 is TGTGCCAGTAGTACACACTCGGGACAGCCCTACGAGCAGTACTTC. The variable domain in full, completed from reference TRBV19 and TRBJ2-7, reads DGGITQSPKYLFRKEGQNVTLSCEQNLNHDAMYWYRQDPGQGLRLIYYSQIVNDFQKGDIAEGYSVSREKKESFPLTVTSAQKNPTAFYLCASSTHSGQPYEQYFGPGTRLTVT.

V is TRBV5-1 and J is TRBJ2-2; 8 nucleotides match TRBD1. The germline gives CDR1 SGHRS, CDR2 YFSETQ. The J segment lost 6 bases and the V segment lost 3 bases, leaving 7 bases of the junction unmatched. The CDR3 has 15 residues. CDR3 amino acids: CASSSRQGTAGELFF. CDR3 DNA: TGCGCCAGCAGCTCGCGACAGGGGACAGCCGGGGAGCTGTTTTTT.

The chain couples TRBV4-3 to TRBJ2-1; D is uncertain. V gave up 1 base and J gave up 2 bases, with 3 bases separating them. The CDR3 has 13 residues. CDR1 is LGHNA, CDR2 YSLEER, per germline. CDR3 in amino acids: CASSQVTYNEQFF. DNA of the CDR3: TGCGCCAGCAGCCAAGTTACCTACAATGAGCAGTTCTTC.

This rearrangement joins TRBV19 to TRBJ2-1; 7 bases line up with TRBD1. Trimming removed 4 bases from V and 3 bases from J; junction bases left unmatched: 3. The length of the CDR3 is 14 residues. The germline gives CDR1 LNHDA, CDR2 SQIVND (reference sequence). This chain's CDR3 is CASSTQGDYNEQFF. The CDR3 region has the DNA TGTGCCAGTAGTACGCAGGGGGACTACAATGAGCAGTTCTTC. Together with reference TRBV19 and TRBJ2-1, the CDR3 gives the full variable domain: DGGITQSPKYLFRKEGQNVTLSCEQNLNHDAMYWYRQDPGQGLRLIYYSQIVNDFQKGDIAEGYSVSREKKESFPLTVTSAQKNPTAFYLCASSTQGDYNEQFFGPGTRLTVL.

This clone has only one observation. The CDR3 DNA reads as TGTGCCAGCACCGAGGGGGGGCGGCGGGAGCTGTTTTTT. This gives the protein CASTEGGRRELFF. The chain joins TRBV5-5 to TRBJ2-2, with D tentatively TRBD2 (7 bases). From germline, CDR1 is SGHKS and CDR2 YYEKEE (reference sequence). CDR3 length: 13 residues. Trimming pared 6 bases from V and 9 bases from J, leaving 15 bases between.